The entry that follows covers one T cell receptor beta chain sequence. Its cognate antigen has yet to be identified. No clone much larger than this one lies a single base away; base qualities are absent. From cysteine to phenylalanine, the CDR3 is 14 amino acids long. The sequence is cut down to CDR3 DNA, 42 bases in frame from base 1. V and J lose 4 bases and 0 bases, and a span of 10 bases separates them. According to the germline V gene (reference sequence), CDR1 reads SGHKS and CDR2 reads YYEKEE. This specimen belongs to a study of technical replicates of blood from a few donors (dated by TCRdb to about 2017). Libraries came from the immunoSEQ multiplex PCR assay. TCRdb re-hosts the immuneACCESS table, in-frame sequences only. Its copies lack some clones; in the studies checked, an unresolved V gene accounts for under half of them, and the cause for the rest is not known. The sample table holds 15,000 to 19,000 clones, of which approximately 90% were seen once. Together, the top ten hold roughly 12% of the sample.

The TCR sequence derives from a human donor in good health. Sequencing was carried out using PBMCs. The chain is assembled from TRBV5-5 and TRBJ1-2; matching of 5 bases hints at TRBD1 as the D gene. For the CDR3, the sequence is CASSRGGANYGYTF. The DNA is TGTGCCAGCAGCCGGGGGGGAGCTAACTATGGCTACACCTTC.